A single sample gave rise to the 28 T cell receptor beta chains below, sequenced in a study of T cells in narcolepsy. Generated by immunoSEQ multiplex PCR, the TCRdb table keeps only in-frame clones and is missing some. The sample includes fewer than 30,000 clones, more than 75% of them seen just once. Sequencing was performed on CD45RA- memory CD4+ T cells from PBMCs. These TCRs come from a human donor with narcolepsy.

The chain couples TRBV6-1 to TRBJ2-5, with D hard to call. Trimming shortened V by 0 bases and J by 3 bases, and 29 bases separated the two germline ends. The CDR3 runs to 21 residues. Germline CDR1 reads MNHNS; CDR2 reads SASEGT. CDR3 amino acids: CASSEALDLQWAEEAKETQYF. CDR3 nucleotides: TGTGCCAGCAGTGAAGCCCTCGATTTGCAGTGGGCGGAAGAGGCCAAAGAGACCCAGTACTTC.

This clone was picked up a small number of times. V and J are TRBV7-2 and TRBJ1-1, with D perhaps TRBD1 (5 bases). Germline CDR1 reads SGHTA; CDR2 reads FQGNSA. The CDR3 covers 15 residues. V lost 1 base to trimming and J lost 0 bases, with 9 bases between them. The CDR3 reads CASSLDAGLNTEAFF. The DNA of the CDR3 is TGTGCCAGCAGCTTAGACGCAGGGTTGAACACTGAAGCTTTCTTT.

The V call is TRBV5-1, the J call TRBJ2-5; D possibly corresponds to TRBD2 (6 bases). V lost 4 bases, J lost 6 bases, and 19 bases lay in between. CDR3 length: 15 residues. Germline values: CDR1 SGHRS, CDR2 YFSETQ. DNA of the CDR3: TGCGCCAGCAGCCCGGACGGGACTGGGGGGAAGACCCAGTACTTC. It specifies CASSPDGTGGKTQYF. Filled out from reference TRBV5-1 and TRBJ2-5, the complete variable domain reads KAGVTQTPRYLIKTRGQQVTLSCSPISGHRSVSWYQQTPGQGLQFLFEYFSETQRNKGNFPGRFSGRQFSNSRSEMNVSTLELGDSALYLCASSPDGTGGKTQYFGPGTRLLVL.

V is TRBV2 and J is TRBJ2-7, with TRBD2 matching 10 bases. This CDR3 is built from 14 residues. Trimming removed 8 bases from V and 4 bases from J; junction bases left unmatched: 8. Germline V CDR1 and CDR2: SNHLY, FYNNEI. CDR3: CASSGRLAGYEQYF. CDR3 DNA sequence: TGTGCCAGCTCCGGGAGACTAGCGGGTTACGAGCAGTACTTC.

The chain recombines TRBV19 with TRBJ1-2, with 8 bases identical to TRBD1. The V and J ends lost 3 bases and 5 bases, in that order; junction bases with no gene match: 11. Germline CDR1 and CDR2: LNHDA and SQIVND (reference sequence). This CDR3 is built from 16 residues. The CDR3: CASSMPGQGREYGYTF. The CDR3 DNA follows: TGTGCCAGTAGTATGCCCGGACAGGGAAGGGAATATGGCTACACCTTC.

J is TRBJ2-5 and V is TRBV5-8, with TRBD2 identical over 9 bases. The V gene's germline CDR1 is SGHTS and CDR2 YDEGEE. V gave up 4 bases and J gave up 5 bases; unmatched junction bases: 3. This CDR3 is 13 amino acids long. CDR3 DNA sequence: TGTGCCAGCAGCCCAGCGGGGGGCGAGACCCAGTACTTC. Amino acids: CASSPAGGETQYF.

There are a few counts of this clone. The CDR3 region is CASSSRYGYTF. CDR3 nucleotides: TGTGCCAGCAGCTCCCGGTATGGCTACACCTTC. The chain combines TRBV11-2 with TRBJ1-2; D is uncertain. V lost 4 bases and J lost 5, with 5 bases in between. This CDR3 has 11 residues. CDR1 and CDR2 from the germline V gene are SGHAT and FQNNGV.

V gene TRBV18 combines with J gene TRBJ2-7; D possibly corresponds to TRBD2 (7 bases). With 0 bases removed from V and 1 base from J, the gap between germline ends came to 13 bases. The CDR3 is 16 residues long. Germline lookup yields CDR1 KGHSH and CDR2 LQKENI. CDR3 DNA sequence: TGTGCCAGCTCACCACCTTTGGGGGGGCGGTCCTACGAGCAGTACTTC. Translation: CASSPPLGGRSYEQYF.

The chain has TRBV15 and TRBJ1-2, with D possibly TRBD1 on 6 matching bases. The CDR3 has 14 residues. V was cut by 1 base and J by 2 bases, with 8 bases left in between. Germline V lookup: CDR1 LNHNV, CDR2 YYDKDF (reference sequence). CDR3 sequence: CATSRAGQNYGYTF. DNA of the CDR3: TGTGCCACCAGCAGAGCTGGACAGAACTATGGCTACACCTTC.

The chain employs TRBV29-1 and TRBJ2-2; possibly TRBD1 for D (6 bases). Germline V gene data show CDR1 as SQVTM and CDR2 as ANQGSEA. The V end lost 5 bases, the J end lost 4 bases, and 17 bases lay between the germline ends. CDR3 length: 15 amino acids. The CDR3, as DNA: TGCAGCGTTAAACTGCCAGGGGAGAGCACCGGGGAGCTGTTTTTT. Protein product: CSVKLPGESTGELFF.

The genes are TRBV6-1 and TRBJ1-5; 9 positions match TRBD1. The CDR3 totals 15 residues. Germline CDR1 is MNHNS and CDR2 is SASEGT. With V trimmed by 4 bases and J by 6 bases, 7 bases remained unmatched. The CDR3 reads CASSALTGGGQPQHF. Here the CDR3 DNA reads TGTGCCAGCAGTGCCTTAACAGGGGGCGGTCAGCCCCAGCATTTT.

In DNA, the CDR3 is TGTGCCAGTAGCTCAGGATCCCGGATGGGCAATCAGCCCCAGCATTTT. Protein product: CASSSGSRMGNQPQHF. This rearrangement joins TRBV19 to TRBJ1-5, with D unclear. Germline V gives CDR1 LNHDA, CDR2 SQIVND (reference sequence). The CDR3 loop spans 16 amino acids. Trimming cost V 6 bases and J 2 bases, with 17 bases left between them. Looking up the rest from reference TRBV19 and TRBJ1-5 gives the full variable domain: DGGITQSPKYLFRKEGQNVTLSCEQNLNHDAMYWYRQDPGQGLRLIYYSQIVNDFQKGDIAEGYSVSREKKESFPLTVTSAQKNPTAFYLCASSSGSRMGNQPQHFGDGTRLSIL.

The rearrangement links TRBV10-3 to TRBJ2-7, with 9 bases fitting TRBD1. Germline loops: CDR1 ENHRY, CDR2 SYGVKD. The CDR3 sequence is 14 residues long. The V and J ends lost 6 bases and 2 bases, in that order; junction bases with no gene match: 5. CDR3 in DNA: TGTGCCATCAGCCCTGACAGGGGGGCCTACGAGCAGTACTTC. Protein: CAISPDRGAYEQYF.

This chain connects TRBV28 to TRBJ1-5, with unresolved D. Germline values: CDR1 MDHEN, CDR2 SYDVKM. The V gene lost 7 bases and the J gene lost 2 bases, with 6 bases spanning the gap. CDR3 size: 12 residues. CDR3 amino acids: CASTWGNQPQHF. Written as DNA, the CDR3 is TGTGCCAGCACCTGGGGCAATCAGCCCCAGCATTTT.

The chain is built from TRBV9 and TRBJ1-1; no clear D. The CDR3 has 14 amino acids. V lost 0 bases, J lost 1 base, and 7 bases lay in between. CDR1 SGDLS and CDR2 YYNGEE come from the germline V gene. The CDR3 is CASSVATTNTEAFF. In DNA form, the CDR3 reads TGTGCCAGCAGCGTAGCTACGACGAACACTGAAGCTTTCTTT.

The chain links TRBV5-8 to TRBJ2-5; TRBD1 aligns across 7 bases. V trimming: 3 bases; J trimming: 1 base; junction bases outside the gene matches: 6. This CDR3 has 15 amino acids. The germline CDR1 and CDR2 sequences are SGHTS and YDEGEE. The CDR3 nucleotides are TGTGCCAGCAGCTCCTGGGACAGACTCCAAGAGACCCAGTACTTC. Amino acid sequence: CASSSWDRLQETQYF.

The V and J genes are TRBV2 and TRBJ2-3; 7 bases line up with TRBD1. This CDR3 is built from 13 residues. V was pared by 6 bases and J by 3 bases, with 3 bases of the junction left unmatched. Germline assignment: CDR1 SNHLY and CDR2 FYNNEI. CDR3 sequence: CASRATGTDTQYF. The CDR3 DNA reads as TGTGCCAGCAGGGCGACAGGGACAGATACGCAGTATTTT.

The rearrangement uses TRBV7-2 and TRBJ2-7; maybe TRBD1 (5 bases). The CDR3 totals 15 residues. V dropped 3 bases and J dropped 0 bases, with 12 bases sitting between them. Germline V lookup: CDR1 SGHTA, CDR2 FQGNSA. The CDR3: CASSFGAEPSYEQYF. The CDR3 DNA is TGTGCCAGCAGCTTTGGGGCAGAGCCCTCCTACGAGCAGTACTTC.

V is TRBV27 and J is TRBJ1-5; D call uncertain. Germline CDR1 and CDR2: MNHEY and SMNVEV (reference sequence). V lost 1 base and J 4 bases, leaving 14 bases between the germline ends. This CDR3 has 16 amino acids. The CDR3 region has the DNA TGTGCCAGCAGTTTATATATGGGGTTGGGGAATCAGCCCCAGCATTTT. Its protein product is CASSLYMGLGNQPQHF.

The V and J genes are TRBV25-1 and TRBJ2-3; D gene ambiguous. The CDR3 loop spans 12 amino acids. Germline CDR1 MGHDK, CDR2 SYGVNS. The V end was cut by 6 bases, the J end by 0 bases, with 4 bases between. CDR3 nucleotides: TGTGCCAGCAGAACTAGCACAGATACGCAGTATTTT. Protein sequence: CASRTSTDTQYF.

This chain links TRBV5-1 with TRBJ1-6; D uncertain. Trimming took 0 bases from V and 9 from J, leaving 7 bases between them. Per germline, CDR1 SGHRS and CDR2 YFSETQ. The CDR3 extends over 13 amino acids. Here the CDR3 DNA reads TGCGCCAGCAGCTTGGTTGGTGGTTCACCCCTCCACTTT. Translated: CASSLVGGSPLHF. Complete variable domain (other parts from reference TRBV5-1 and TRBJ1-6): KAGVTQTPRYLIKTRGQQVTLSCSPISGHRSVSWYQQTPGQGLQFLFEYFSETQRNKGNFPGRFSGRQFSNSRSEMNVSTLELGDSALYLCASSLVGGSPLHFGNGTRLTVT.

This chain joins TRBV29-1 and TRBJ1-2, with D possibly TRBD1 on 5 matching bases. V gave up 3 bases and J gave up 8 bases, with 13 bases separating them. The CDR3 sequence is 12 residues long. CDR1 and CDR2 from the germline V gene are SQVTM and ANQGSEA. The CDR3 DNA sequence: TGCAGCGTTGATCCAGGTCGGGACGGCTACACCTTC. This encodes CSVDPGRDGYTF.

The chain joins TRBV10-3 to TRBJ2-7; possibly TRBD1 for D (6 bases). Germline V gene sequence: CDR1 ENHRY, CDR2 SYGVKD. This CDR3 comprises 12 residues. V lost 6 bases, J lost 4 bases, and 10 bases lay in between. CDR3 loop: CAIRGAGYEQYF. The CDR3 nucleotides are TGTGCCATCAGGGGGGCCGGGTACGAGCAGTACTTC.

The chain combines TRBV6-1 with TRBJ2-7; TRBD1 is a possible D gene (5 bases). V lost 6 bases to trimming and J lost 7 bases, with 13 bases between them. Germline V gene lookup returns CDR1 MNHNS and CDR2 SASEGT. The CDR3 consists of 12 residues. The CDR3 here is CASSYQGGEQYV. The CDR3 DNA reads TGTGCCAGCAGCTACCAGGGTGGAGAGCAGTACGTC.

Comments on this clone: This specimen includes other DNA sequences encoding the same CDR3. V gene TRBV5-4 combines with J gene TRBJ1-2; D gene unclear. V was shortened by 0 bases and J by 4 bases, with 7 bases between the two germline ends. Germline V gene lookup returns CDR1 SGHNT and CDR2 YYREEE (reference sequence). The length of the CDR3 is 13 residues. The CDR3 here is CASSLEGIYGYTF. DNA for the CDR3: TGTGCCAGCAGCTTGGAGGGTATCTATGGCTACACCTTC.

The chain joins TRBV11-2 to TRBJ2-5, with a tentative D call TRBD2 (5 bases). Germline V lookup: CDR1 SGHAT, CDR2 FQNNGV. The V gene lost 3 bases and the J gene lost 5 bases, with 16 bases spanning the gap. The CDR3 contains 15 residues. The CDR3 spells CASSLRVGPRETQYF. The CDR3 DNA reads TGTGCCAGCAGCTTGAGGGTCGGGCCCAGGGAGACCCAGTACTTC.

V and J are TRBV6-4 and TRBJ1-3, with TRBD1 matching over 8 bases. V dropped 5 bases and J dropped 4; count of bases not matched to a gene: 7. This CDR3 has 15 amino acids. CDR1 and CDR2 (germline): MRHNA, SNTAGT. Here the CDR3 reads CASSPGTGPGNTIYF. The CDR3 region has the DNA TGTGCCAGCAGTCCCGGGACAGGTCCCGGAAACACCATATATTTT.

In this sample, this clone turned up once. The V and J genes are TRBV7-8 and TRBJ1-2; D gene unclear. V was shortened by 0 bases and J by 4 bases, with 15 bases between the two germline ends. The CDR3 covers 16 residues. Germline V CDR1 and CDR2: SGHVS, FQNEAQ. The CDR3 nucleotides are TGTGCCAGCAGCTTAGCTACCGGCCTAAAGGGCTATGGCTACACCTTC. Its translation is CASSLATGLKGYGYTF.